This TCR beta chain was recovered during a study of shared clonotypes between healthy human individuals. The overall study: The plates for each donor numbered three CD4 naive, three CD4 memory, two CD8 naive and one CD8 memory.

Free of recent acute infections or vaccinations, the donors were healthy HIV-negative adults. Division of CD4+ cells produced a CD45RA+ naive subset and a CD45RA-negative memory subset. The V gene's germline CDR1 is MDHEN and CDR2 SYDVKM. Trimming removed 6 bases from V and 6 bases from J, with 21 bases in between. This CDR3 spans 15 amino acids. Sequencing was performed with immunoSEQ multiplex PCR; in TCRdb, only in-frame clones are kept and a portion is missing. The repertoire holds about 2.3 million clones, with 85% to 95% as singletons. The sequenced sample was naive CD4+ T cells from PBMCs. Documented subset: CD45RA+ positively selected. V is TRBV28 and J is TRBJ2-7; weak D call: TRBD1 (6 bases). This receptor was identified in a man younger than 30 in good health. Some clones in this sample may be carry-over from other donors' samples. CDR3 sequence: CASSTIWSGTREQYF. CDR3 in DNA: TGTGCCAGCAGCACCATCTGGTCGGGGACACGCGAGCAGTACTTC.